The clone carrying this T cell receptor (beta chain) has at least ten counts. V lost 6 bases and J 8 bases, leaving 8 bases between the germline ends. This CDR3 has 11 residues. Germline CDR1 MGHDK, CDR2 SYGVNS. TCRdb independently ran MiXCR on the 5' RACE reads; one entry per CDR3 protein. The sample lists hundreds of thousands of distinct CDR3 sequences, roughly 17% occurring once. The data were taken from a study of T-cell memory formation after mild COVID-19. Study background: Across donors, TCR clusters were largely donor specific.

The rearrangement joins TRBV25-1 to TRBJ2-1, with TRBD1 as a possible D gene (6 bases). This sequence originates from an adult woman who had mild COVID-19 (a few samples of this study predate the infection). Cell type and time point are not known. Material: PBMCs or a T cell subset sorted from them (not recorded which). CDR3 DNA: TGTGCCAGCAGGTGGGGGCATGAGCAGTTCTTC. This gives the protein CASRWGHEQFF.